Given below is one T cell receptor (beta chain) in context. The data originate from a study of somatic mutations in cytotoxic T cells in rheumatoid arthritis. Looking at the study overall: The authors flow-sorted some V beta antibody-stained T-cell populations at nearly 100% purity, including V beta1+ cells that they sequenced for TCRB.

TCRdb's copy holds only in-frame clones and misses some; the assay was immunoSEQ multiplex PCR. Among 25,000 to 30,000 clones listed, 74% were seen once. V gave up 5 bases and J gave up 0 bases, with 3 bases separating them. Germline loops: CDR1 SGDLS, CDR2 YYNGEE. This CDR3 is 13 amino acids long. The source of this sequence is a woman between 18 and 30 years old in good health. J is TRBJ2-6 and V is TRBV9; no clear D gene. Sequencing used CD8+ T cells sorted from blood. The CDR3 is CASSDSGANVLTF. CDR3 bases: TGTGCCAGCAGTGACTCTGGGGCCAACGTCCTGACTTTC. Together with reference TRBV9 and TRBJ2-6, the CDR3 gives the full variable domain: DSGVTQTPKHLITATGQRVTLRCSPRSGDLSVYWYQQSLDQGLQFLIQYYNGEERAKGNILERFSAQQFPDLHSELNLSSLELGDSALYFCASSDSGANVLTFGAGSRLTVL.